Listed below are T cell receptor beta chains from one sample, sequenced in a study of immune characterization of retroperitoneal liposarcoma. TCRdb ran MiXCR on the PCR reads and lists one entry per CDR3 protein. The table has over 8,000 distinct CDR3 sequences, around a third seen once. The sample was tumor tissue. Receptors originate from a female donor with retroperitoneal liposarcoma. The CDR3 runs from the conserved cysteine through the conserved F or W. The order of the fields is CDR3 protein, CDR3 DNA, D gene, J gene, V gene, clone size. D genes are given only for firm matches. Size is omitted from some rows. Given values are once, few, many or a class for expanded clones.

CASSQDRALGTDTQYF,TGCGCCAGCAGCCAAGATCGAGCGCTTGGCACAGATACGCAGTATTTT,NA,TRBJ2-3,TRBV4-3,few
CASSQNRGLVNEQFF,TGTGCCAGCAGTCAAAACAGGGGGCTAGTCAATGAGCAGTTCTTC,TRBD1,TRBJ2-1,TRBV6-1,many
CASALSGGEGDTQYF,TGTGCCAGCGCCCTTAGCGGGGGGGAGGGCGATACGCAGTATTTT,TRBD2,TRBJ2-3,TRBV6-2/TRBV6-3,NA
CASMSTGGPYEQFF,TGTGCCAGCATGTCGACAGGGGGTCCCTACGAGCAGTTCTTC,TRBD1,TRBJ2-1,TRBV6-1,NA
CASSYSILSRAPFTPKIYNEQFF,TGTGCCAGCAGTTACTCGATTTTGTCGAGGGCACCATTCACCCCTAAGATCTACAATGAGCAGTTCTTC,NA,TRBJ2-1,TRBV6-5,few
CASSSAPGLAGGGNEQYF,TGTGCCAGCAGCTCCGCCCCGGGACTAGCGGGAGGGGGAAATGAGCAGTACTTC,TRBD2,TRBJ2-4,TRBV7-9,many
CASQGGDEQYF,TGTGCCAGCCAGGGGGGGGACGAGCAGTACTTC,NA,TRBJ2-7,TRBV6-6,NA
CASSEETSGGYNEQFF,TGTGCCAGCAGCGAGGAGACTAGCGGGGGTTACAATGAGCAGTTCTTC,TRBD2,TRBJ2-1,TRBV7-6,few
CASSDGVANQPQHF,TGTGCCAGCAGTGACGGTGTAGCCAATCAGCCCCAGCATTTT,NA,TRBJ1-5,TRBV6-1,NA
CASSFEVQETQYF,TGTGCCAGCAGCTTCGAAGTACAAGAGACCCAGTACTTC,NA,TRBJ2-5,TRBV7-2,few
CASSLSGLAGVETQYF,TGTGCCAGCAGCCTCTCGGGACTAGCGGGAGTGGAGACCCAGTACTTC,TRBD2,TRBJ2-5,TRBV6-1,NA
CASSYSPSYEQYF,TGTGCCAGCAGTTACTCACCAAGCTACGAGCAGTACTTC,NA,TRBJ2-7,TRBV6-6,many
CASSLDSPSEQYF,TGTGCCAGCAGCTTAGATTCCCCCAGCGAGCAGTACTTC,NA,TRBJ2-7,TRBV11-3,once
CASRILAHNEQFF,TGTGCCAGCAGAATACTTGCCCACAATGAGCAGTTCTTC,NA,TRBJ2-1,TRBV6-1,NA
CASSYSGEQFF,TGTGCCAGCAGTTACTCGGGGGAGCAGTTCTTC,NA,TRBJ2-1,TRBV6-5,many
CASSLVREFRFF,TGTGCCAGCAGCTTAGTAAGGGAATTTCGGTTCTTC,NA,TRBJ2-1,TRBV11-2,NA
CASSLAGGPYEQYF,TGTGCCAGCAGTTTAGCGGGTGGCCCCTACGAGCAGTACTTC,NA,TRBJ2-7,TRBV12-3/TRBV12-4,NA
CASSLAEFNEQFF,TGTGCCAGCAGCTTAGCGGAGTTCAATGAGCAGTTCTTC,NA,TRBJ2-1,TRBV7-8,medium-sized
CASGPSAKQFF,TGTGCCAGCGGGCCTAGCGCCAAGCAGTTCTTC,NA,TRBJ2-1,TRBV6-9,NA
CASSEANSGANVLTF,TGTGCCAGCAGTGAAGCAAACTCTGGGGCCAACGTCCTGACTTTC,NA,TRBJ2-6,TRBV6-1,NA
CASTAGTGYNEQFF,TGTGCCAGCACCGCCGGGACAGGGTACAATGAGCAGTTCTTC,TRBD1,TRBJ2-1,TRBV7-8,few
CASSVGGRRNEQYF,TGTGCCAGCAGCGTTGGAGGCCGTCGCAACGAGCAGTACTTC,NA,TRBJ2-7,TRBV7-9,NA
CASSLPTGPGELFF,TGTGCCAGCAGCTTACCGACAGGGCCCGGGGAGCTGTTTTTT,TRBD1,TRBJ2-2,TRBV7-9,NA
CASSAGTGDRDTQYF,TGTGCCAGCAGTGCAGGGACAGGGGATCGGGATACGCAGTATTTT,TRBD1,TRBJ2-3,TRBV25-1,once
CASSETRVSEAFF,TGTGCCAGCAGTGAGACCAGGGTCTCAGAAGCTTTCTTT,NA,TRBJ1-1,TRBV6-1,NA
CASGRVSNQPQHF,TGTGCCAGCGGCCGGGTGAGCAATCAGCCCCAGCATTTT,NA,TRBJ1-5,TRBV6-1,NA
CASSYRQGHYEQYF,TGTGCCAGCAGTTATCGCCAGGGCCACTACGAGCAGTACTTC,NA,TRBJ2-7,TRBV27,NA
CARRTGFYGYTF,TGTGCCAGAAGGACAGGATTCTATGGCTACACCTTC,TRBD1,TRBJ1-2,TRBV6-9,NA
CASSLLGGVNTDTQYF,TGTGCCAGCAGCCTATTAGGCGGGGTGAACACAGATACGCAGTATTTT,NA,TRBJ2-3,TRBV11-3,few
CASSEGPRQTIYF,TGTGCCAGCAGTGAAGGGCCCCGTCAAACCATATATTTT,NA,TRBJ1-3,TRBV6-1,NA
CASSEPGAETQYF,TGTGCCAGCAGTGAACCCGGGGCGGAGACCCAGTACTTC,NA,TRBJ2-5,TRBV25-1,few